Following are 16 T cell receptor beta chains from one sample sequenced in a study of a mutant IDH1 vaccine in newly diagnosed glioma. Regarding time point: week 11, during vaccination. Each vaccine dose was 300 ug of mutant IDH1 20-mer peptide, with topical imiquimod. Assay used: immunoSEQ multiplex PCR; TCRdb lists only in-frame clones, some missing. The sample has tens of thousands of clones, more than 80% seen once. What these receptors recognize is not known. Sequencing was performed on PBMCs, taken from a glioma patient whose treatment included an IDH1 peptide vaccine. These receptors were taken from a man aged 30 to 39 with glioma.

The V gene is TRBV5-1, the J gene TRBJ1-6; 8 nucleotides align to TRBD1. Germline V gene data show CDR1 as SGHRS and CDR2 as YFSETQ. The CDR3 extends over 16 amino acids. Trimming cost V 1 base and J 7 bases; bases outside gene matches: 7. CDR3 sequence: CASSLSVTGGNSPLHF. The CDR3 nucleotides read TGCGCCAGCAGCTTGAGCGTTACAGGGGGAAATTCACCCCTCCACTTT.

The chain employs TRBV7-9 and TRBJ2-1; the D gene is possibly TRBD1 (5 bases). Germline lookup yields CDR1 SEHNR and CDR2 FQNEAQ (reference sequence). The CDR3 is made up of 14 amino acids. Trimming removed 2 bases from V and 6 bases from J, with 11 bases in between. The CDR3 DNA is TGTGCCAGCAGCTTAACGGTTCAGGGCAATGAGCAGTTCTTC. It translates to CASSLTVQGNEQFF.

The gene calls are TRBV10-2 and TRBJ2-1, with D possibly matching TRBD1 (6 bases). The germline V gene encodes CDR1 WSHSY and CDR2 SAAADI. The V end was cut by 6 bases, the J end by 6 bases, with 9 bases between. This CDR3 has 12 residues. The chain's CDR3 is CASSRGPNEQFF. CDR3 nucleotides: TGCGCCAGCAGCAGGGGTCCCAATGAGCAGTTCTTC.

In DNA, the CDR3 is TGTGCCAGCTCTTATATCGAGGGAGTTCGGGAAAAACTGTTTTTT. Protein sequence: CASSYIEGVREKLFF. V gene TRBV28 combines with J gene TRBJ1-4; D gene ambiguous. CDR3 length equals 15 residues. Germline CDR1 and CDR2: MDHEN and SYDVKM. The germline V and J ends were trimmed by 8 bases and 8 bases, with 21 bases remaining between them.

This clone was detected a few times. The V and J genes are TRBV28 and TRBJ1-2; D unclear. Germline CDR1 MDHEN, CDR2 SYDVKM. The germline V and J ends were trimmed by 4 bases and 7 bases, with 13 bases remaining between them. The CDR3 has 13 residues. CDR3 region: CASSSGPRSGYTF. The CDR3 nucleotides are TGTGCCAGCAGTTCCGGACCCCGCAGTGGCTACACCTTC.

The rearrangement uses TRBV27 and TRBJ1-4; 8 nucleotides line up with TRBD1. CDR1 is MNHEY, CDR2 SMNVEV, per germline (reference sequence). The V and J ends lost 7 bases and 8 bases, in that order; junction bases with no gene match: 15. The CDR3 sequence is 16 residues long. Written as DNA, the CDR3 is TGTGCCAGCACCAAGCAGGGGGCGCACGGTGGAGAAAAACTGTTTTTT. Translating it yields CASTKQGAHGGEKLFF.

The chain employs TRBV5-6 and TRBJ2-7, with D perhaps TRBD2 (5 bases). The CDR3 sequence is 14 residues long. V dropped 3 bases and J dropped 7 bases, with 17 bases sitting between them. Per the germline V gene, CDR1 is SGHDT and CDR2 is YYEEEE. CDR3 sequence (DNA): TGTGCCAGCAGCTCGAAGATCCTAGCTTGGGAGCAGTACTTC. The encoded protein is CASSSKILAWEQYF. Combining the CDR3 with reference TRBV5-6 and TRBJ2-7 gives the whole variable domain DAGVTQSPTHLIKTRGQQVTLRCSPKSGHDTVSWYQQALGQGPQFIFQYYEEEERQRGNFPDRFSGHQFPNYSSELNVNALLLGDSALYLCASSSKILAWEQYFGPGTRLTVT.

The rearrangement links TRBV6-5 to TRBJ1-6, with TRBD1 matching 7 bases. The germline V gene encodes CDR1 MNHEY and CDR2 SVGAGI. The CDR3 consists of 13 residues. J lost 14 bases, V lost 2 bases, and 6 bases had no gene match. The CDR3 DNA reads TGTGCCAGCAGTTACGAGGACAGGCGGACCCTCCACTTT. It encodes CASSYEDRRTLHF.

This clone has only one observation. The V and J genes are TRBV7-9 and TRBJ1-6, with D hard to call. The CDR3 is 15 amino acids. Trimming took off 3 bases at V and 6 bases at J, with 12 bases between the two ends. Looked up from germline, CDR1 is SEHNR and CDR2 is FQNEAQ (reference sequence). CDR3 residues: CASSFKIEFNSPLHF. In nucleotides, the CDR3 is TGTGCCAGCAGCTTTAAAATCGAATTTAATTCACCCCTCCACTTT.

The V call is TRBV15, the J call TRBJ1-4; no firm D call. V was shortened by 3 bases and J by 0 bases, with 5 bases between the two germline ends. In germline, CDR1 is LNHNV, CDR2 YYDKDF (reference sequence). The CDR3 runs to 14 residues. In nucleotides, the CDR3 is TGTGCCACCAGCAGCAGTGCAACTAATGAAAAACTGTTTTTT. Amino acids: CATSSSATNEKLFF.

This clone was recorded only once. This chain uses TRBV18 with TRBJ2-3, with D possibly TRBD1 on 5 matching bases. Germline V gene data show CDR1 as KGHSH and CDR2 as LQKENI. This CDR3 comprises 13 residues. V was clipped by 4 bases and J by 0 bases, with 5 bases between them. The CDR3 is CASSQGSTDTQYF. The CDR3 DNA follows: TGTGCCAGCTCACAGGGGAGCACAGATACGCAGTATTTT.

The chain employs TRBV30 and TRBJ2-3, with a tentative D call TRBD2 (6 bases). In germline, CDR1 is GTSNPN, CDR2 SVGIG (reference sequence). CDR3 length equals 15 residues. Trimming shortened V by 4 bases and J by 4 bases, and 18 bases separated the two germline ends. The CDR3, as DNA: TGTGCCTGGACTAGAAACCTAGCGAGCGCAGATACGCAGTATTTT. It encodes CAWTRNLASADTQYF.

The chain employs TRBV7-2 and TRBJ2-1; TRBD2 aligns across 12 bases. V dropped 6 bases and J dropped 12; count of bases not matched to a gene: 6. CDR1 and CDR2 (germline): SGHTA, FQGNSA. The CDR3 spans 13 residues. For the CDR3, the DNA is TGTGCCAGCAGTTCCCAACTAGCGGGGGGGCAGTTCTTC. Translating gives CASSSQLAGGQFF.

The chain uses TRBV5-5 and TRBJ2-4; D uncertain. Trimming pared 0 bases from V and 0 bases from J, leaving 10 bases between. The CDR3 is made up of 16 amino acids. The germline gives CDR1 SGHKS, CDR2 YYEKEE (reference sequence). CDR3: CASSLGDGLAKNIQYF. The CDR3, as DNA: TGTGCCAGCAGCTTGGGCGATGGATTAGCCAAAAACATTCAGTACTTC.

The V call is TRBV19, the J call TRBJ1-2; TRBD1 aligns across 7 bases. This CDR3 is 14 amino acids long. CDR1 is LNHDA, CDR2 SQIVND, per germline (reference sequence). Trimming at V came to 5 bases and at J to 4 bases, leaving 7 bases not matched to a gene. Here the CDR3 DNA reads TGTGCCAGTAGTCCCCGCAGGGGGGCCTATGGCTACACCTTC. It encodes CASSPRRGAYGYTF.

This chain joins TRBV10-3 and TRBJ2-2; 16 nucleotides align to TRBD2. CDR1 ENHRY and CDR2 SYGVKD come from the germline V gene. The CDR3 consists of 17 residues. J gave up 4 bases and V 6 bases, and 5 bases lay outside the gene matches. The CDR3 nucleotides read TGTGCCATCAGGGGGACTAGCGGGAGGGTAAGCACCGGGGAGCTGTTTTTT. Protein product: CAIRGTSGRVSTGELFF.